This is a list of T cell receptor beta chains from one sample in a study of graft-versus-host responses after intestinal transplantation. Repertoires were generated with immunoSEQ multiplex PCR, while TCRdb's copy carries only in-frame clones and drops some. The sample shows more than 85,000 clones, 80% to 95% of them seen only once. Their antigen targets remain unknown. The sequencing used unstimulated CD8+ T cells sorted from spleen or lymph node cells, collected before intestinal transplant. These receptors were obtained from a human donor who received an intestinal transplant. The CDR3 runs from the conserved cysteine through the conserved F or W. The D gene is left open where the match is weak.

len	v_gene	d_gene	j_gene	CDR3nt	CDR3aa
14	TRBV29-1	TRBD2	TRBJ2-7	TGCAGCCCCCGAGCTAGCGGGAGGGCCGTCGAGCAGTACTTC	CSPRASGRAVEQYF
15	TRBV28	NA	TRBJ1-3	TGTGCCAGCAGCCCAGACGGGAGCTCTGGAAACACCATATATTTT	CASSPDGSSGNTIYF
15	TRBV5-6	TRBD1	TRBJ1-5	TGTGCCAGCAGCTCCGGGACAGGGATATGGCAGCCCCAGCATTTT	CASSSGTGIWQPQHF
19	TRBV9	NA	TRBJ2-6	TGTGCCAGCTCCAACCCTATACAGAGTGCGGTCTCTGGGGCCAACGTCCTGACTTTC	CASSNPIQSAVSGANVLTF
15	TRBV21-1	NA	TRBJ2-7	TGTGCCAGCAGCAATCCTAACGGGAGATTCTACGAGCAGTACTTC	CASSNPNGRFYEQYF
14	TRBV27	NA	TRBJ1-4	TGTGCCAGCAGTTTCGGAACAGGGACCGAAAAACTGTTTTTT	CASSFGTGTEKLFF
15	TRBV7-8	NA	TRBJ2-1	TGTGCCAGCAGCTTTGGACACGGTTGGTTGAATGAGCAGTTCTTC	CASSFGHGWLNEQFF
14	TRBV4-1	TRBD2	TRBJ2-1	TGCGCCAGCAGCCCACCCACGCGGGGGGGTGAGCAGTTCTTC	CASSPPTRGGEQFF
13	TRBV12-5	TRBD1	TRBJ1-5	TGTGCTAGTGGTTTGGTACAGGGGGAGCCCCAGCATTTT	CASGLVQGEPQHF
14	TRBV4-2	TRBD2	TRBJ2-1	TGTGCCAGCAGCCAAGATGCCCTAGCGGGAGGGCAGTTCTTC	CASSQDALAGGQFF
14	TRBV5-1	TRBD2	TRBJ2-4	TGCGCCAGCAGCTTGCCGGGAGGGGCGGACATTCAGTACTTC	CASSLPGGADIQYF
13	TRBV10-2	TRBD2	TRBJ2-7	TGCGCCAGCAGTAGCGGGAGGCCTTCGGGTCAGTACTTC	CASSSGRPSGQYF
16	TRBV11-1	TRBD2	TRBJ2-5	TGTGCCAGCCTCGGGACTAGCGGGAGGGCCCAAGAGACCCAGTACTTC	CASLGTSGRAQETQYF
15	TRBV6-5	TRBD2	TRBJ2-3	TGTGCCAGCAGTACCGGGACTAGCGGGAGGGATACGCAGTATTTT	CASSTGTSGRDTQYF